Following are 19 T cell receptor beta chains from one sample sequenced in a study of monozygotic twins with cystic fibrosis. Repertoires were generated with immunoSEQ multiplex PCR, while TCRdb's copy carries only in-frame clones and drops some. The table lists 34,000 or so clones, 80% to 95% of them singletons. The specimen sequenced was blood. These receptors were obtained from a girl between 2 and 10 years old with cystic fibrosis.

This CDR3 is CASSGTGGNEKLFF. The CDR3 region has the DNA TGTGCCAGCAGCGGGACAGGGGGGAATGAAAAACTGTTTTTT. This rearrangement joins TRBV6-6 to TRBJ1-4; 11 positions match TRBD1. Trimming took 6 bases from V and 5 from J; bases not matched to a gene: 2. The CDR3 is made up of 14 amino acids. Germline V gene sequence: CDR1 MNHNY, CDR2 SVGAGI (reference sequence).

The chain is built from TRBV14 and TRBJ2-2, with a weak D call TRBD2 (5 bases). The germline V gene has CDR1 SGHDN and CDR2 FVKESK. The ends were cut back, 4 bases at V and 2 bases at J, with 8 bases in the middle. The CDR3 is 14 amino acids. In DNA, the CDR3 is TGTGCCAGCAGCCGAGGGTTAAACACCGGGGAGCTGTTTTTT. The encoded protein is CASSRGLNTGELFF.

In this sample, this clone turned up once. CDR3 loop: CASSLGTANTEAFF. CDR3 nucleotide sequence: TGTGCCAGCAGCTTGGGGACAGCGAACACTGAAGCTTTCTTT. V usage is TRBV7-9 and J usage is TRBJ1-1; TRBD1 agrees at 7 bases. The J segment lost 1 base and the V segment lost 3 bases, leaving 2 bases of the junction unmatched. The CDR3 covers 14 residues. Germline CDR1 and CDR2: SEHNR and FQNEAQ (reference sequence). Using reference TRBV7-9 and TRBJ1-1 for the parts outside the CDR3, the full variable domain is DTGVSQNPRHKITKRGQNVTFRCDPISEHNRLYWYRQTLGQGPEFLTYFQNEAQLEKSRLLSDRFSAERPKGSFSTLEIQRTEQGDSAMYLCASSLGTANTEAFFGQGTRLTVV.

This CDR3 is CASSQERQGGTEAFF. The CDR3 coding sequence is TGCGCCAGCAGCCAAGAGCGGCAGGGAGGCACTGAAGCTTTCTTT. The rearrangement joins TRBV4-1 to TRBJ1-1, with D maybe TRBD1 (5 bases). Trimming stripped 0 bases from V and 4 bases from J, with 12 bases between. Germline values: CDR1 MGHRA, CDR2 YSYEKL. The CDR3 covers 15 residues.

V usage is TRBV30 and J usage is TRBJ1-4; D gene uncertain. Trimming removed 2 bases from V and 8 bases from J, with 18 bases in between. Germline values: CDR1 GTSNPN, CDR2 SVGIG (reference sequence). The CDR3 contains 15 residues. This CDR3 reads CAWSSPLGPGEKLFF. The CDR3 bases are TGTGCCTGGAGTTCGCCCCTGGGCCCGGGAGAAAAACTGTTTTTT.

The J gene is TRBJ2-1, the V gene TRBV7-2; D is possibly TRBD1 (6 bases). The CDR3 consists of 14 residues. Germline V gene data show CDR1 as SGHTA and CDR2 as FQGNSA. Trimming stripped 0 bases from V and 6 bases from J, with 9 bases between. The CDR3 DNA sequence: TGTGCCAGCAGCTTAGCAGGCAGGGGCAATGAGCAGTTCTTC. Amino acid sequence: CASSLAGRGNEQFF.

The chain's CDR3 is CASSQDGYEQYF. The DNA of the CDR3 is TGCGCCAGCAGTCAGGACGGTTACGAGCAGTACTTC. The chain uses TRBV10-2 and TRBJ2-7; D remains ambiguous. V was pared by 5 bases and J by 4 bases, with 9 bases between. CDR3 length equals 12 residues. Germline lookup yields CDR1 WSHSY and CDR2 SAAADI.

This chain joins TRBV6-1 and TRBJ1-5, with D perhaps TRBD1 (5 bases). This CDR3 contains 13 residues. Germline V lookup: CDR1 MNHNS, CDR2 SASEGT. Between the trimmed V and J ends, which lost 8 bases and 7 bases, there was a span of 15 bases. The CDR3 loop reads CASHEGNGQPQHF. The CDR3 region has the DNA TGTGCCAGCCATGAGGGGAACGGGCAGCCCCAGCATTTT.

The chain employs TRBV6-1 and TRBJ1-2, with D tentatively TRBD1 (5 bases). Germline V gives CDR1 MNHNS, CDR2 SASEGT. CDR3 length: 15 amino acids. Trimming left V 2 bases short and J 4 bases short, with 14 bases between. The CDR3 spells CASSETGGAVYGYTF. CDR3 nucleotide sequence: TGTGCCAGCAGTGAAACGGGAGGGGCTGTCTATGGCTACACCTTC.

The chain employs TRBV2 and TRBJ1-5; 10 positions agree with TRBD1. This CDR3 contains 15 residues. Germline lookup yields CDR1 SNHLY and CDR2 FYNNEI. The trim removed 6 bases at V and 8 bases at J, leaving 10 bases unmatched. DNA for the CDR3: TGTGCCAGCAGCAAGGGACAGGGGATTCGTGAGCCCCAGCATTTT. This sequence encodes CASSKGQGIREPQHF.

The chain employs TRBV7-8 and TRBJ1-5, with TRBD1 as a possible D gene (5 bases). V was shortened by 5 bases and J by 0 bases, with 11 bases between the two germline ends. The CDR3 is 15 amino acids. Germline CDR1 reads SGHVS; CDR2 reads FQNEAQ. The CDR3 here is CASSQDTHSNQPQHF. DNA for the CDR3: TGTGCCAGCAGCCAGGACACGCATAGCAATCAGCCCCAGCATTTT.

DNA of the CDR3: TGTGCCAGCAGCACTCGGACAAGCTCATGGTATGGCTACACCTTC. It translates to CASSTRTSSWYGYTF. The chain carries TRBV9 and TRBJ1-2, with a weak D call TRBD1 (5 bases). Looked up from germline, CDR1 is SGDLS and CDR2 is YYNGEE. The CDR3 covers 15 residues. V was clipped by 4 bases and J by 5 bases, with 18 bases between them.

The chain links TRBV27 to TRBJ2-7, with 10 bases lining up with TRBD1. Germline CDR1 is MNHEY and CDR2 is SMNVEV (reference sequence). CDR3 size: 18 residues. With 1 base clipped from V and 3 bases from J, the junction kept 12 bases outside the gene matches. CDR3 DNA: TGTGCCAGCAGTTTATATACCCCCGGGACAGGGGTTGGCTACGAGCAGTACTTC. Its protein product is CASSLYTPGTGVGYEQYF.

The chain links TRBV5-1 to TRBJ1-1; the D gene is possibly TRBD1 (6 bases). The germline gives CDR1 SGHRS, CDR2 YFSETQ. Trimming took off 2 bases at V and 4 bases at J, with 6 bases between the two ends. The CDR3 covers 12 residues. CDR3 sequence (DNA): TGCGCCAGCAGCTTACAGGGCACTGAAGCTTTCTTT. Encoded protein: CASSLQGTEAFF.

This clone was observed once. The rearrangement joins TRBV14 to TRBJ1-2, with D unresolved. V was clipped by 3 bases and J by 7 bases, with 18 bases between them. The CDR3 has 15 amino acids. The germline gives CDR1 SGHDN, CDR2 FVKESK. CDR3 nucleotides: TGTGCCAGCAGCCAGAGAGACCCCGGAGTCGGTGGCTACACCTTC. Translation gives CASSQRDPGVGGYTF.

The CDR3: CASSENRRIRDTEAFF. The CDR3 DNA is TGTGCCAGCAGCGAAAACAGAAGGATCCGGGACACTGAAGCTTTCTTT. The rearrangement joins TRBV7-9 to TRBJ1-1; the D is unclear. The CDR3 has 16 residues. Germline V gene data show CDR1 as SEHNR and CDR2 as FQNEAQ (reference sequence). Trimming shortened V by 5 bases and J by 3 bases, and 19 bases separated the two germline ends.

This clone showed up just once. The CDR3 loop reads CASSLANEQFF. CDR3 in DNA: TGTGCCAGCAGCTTAGCCAATGAGCAGTTCTTC. The chain combines TRBV7-2 with TRBJ2-1, with D unclear. Germline V lookup: CDR1 SGHTA, CDR2 FQGNSA. This CDR3 region has 11 residues. Trimming removed 0 bases at V and 6 bases at J, with 0 bases between. Drawing the rest from reference TRBV7-2 and TRBJ2-1, the complete variable domain is GAGVSQSPSNKVTEKGKDVELRCDPISGHTALYWYRQSLGQGLEFLIYFQGNSAPDKSGLPSDRFSAERTGGSVSTLTIQRTQQEDSAVYLCASSLANEQFFGPGTRLTVL.

The chain links TRBV7-8 to TRBJ1-5; maybe TRBD1 (6 bases). The CDR3 runs to 14 residues. Germline V gene sequence: CDR1 SGHVS, CDR2 FQNEAQ. V was shortened by 4 bases and J by 5 bases, with 12 bases between the two germline ends. The CDR3 sequence is CASSSPGGHQPQHF. The CDR3 coding sequence is TGTGCCAGCAGCTCCCCCGGGGGCCATCAGCCCCAGCATTTT.

The V and J genes are TRBV9 and TRBJ2-7, with 7 bases lining up with TRBD1. The CDR3 has 15 amino acids. Per the germline V gene, CDR1 is SGDLS and CDR2 is YYNGEE. V gave up 0 bases and J gave up 4 bases; unmatched junction bases: 7. This CDR3 reads CASSVGATGNYEQYF. CDR3 nucleotide sequence: TGTGCCAGCAGCGTAGGGGCGACAGGGAATTACGAGCAGTACTTC.